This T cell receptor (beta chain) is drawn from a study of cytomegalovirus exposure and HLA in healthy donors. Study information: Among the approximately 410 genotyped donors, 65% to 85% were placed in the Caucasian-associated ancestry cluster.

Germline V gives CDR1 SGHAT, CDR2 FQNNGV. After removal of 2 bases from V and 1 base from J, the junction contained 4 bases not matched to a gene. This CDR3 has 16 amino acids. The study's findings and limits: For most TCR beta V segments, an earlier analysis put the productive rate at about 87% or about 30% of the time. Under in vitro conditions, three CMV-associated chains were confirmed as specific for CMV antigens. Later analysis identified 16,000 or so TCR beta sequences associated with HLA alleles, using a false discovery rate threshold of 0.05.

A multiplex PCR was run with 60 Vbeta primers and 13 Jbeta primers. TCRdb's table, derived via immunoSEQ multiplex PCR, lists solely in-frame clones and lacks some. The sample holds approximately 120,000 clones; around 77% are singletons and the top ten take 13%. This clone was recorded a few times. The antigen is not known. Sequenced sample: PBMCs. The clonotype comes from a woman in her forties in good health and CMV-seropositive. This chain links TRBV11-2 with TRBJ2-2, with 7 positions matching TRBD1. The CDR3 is CASSLRRQGNTGELFF. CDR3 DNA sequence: TGTGCCAGCAGCTTACGTAGACAGGGGAACACCGGGGAGCTGTTTTTT.